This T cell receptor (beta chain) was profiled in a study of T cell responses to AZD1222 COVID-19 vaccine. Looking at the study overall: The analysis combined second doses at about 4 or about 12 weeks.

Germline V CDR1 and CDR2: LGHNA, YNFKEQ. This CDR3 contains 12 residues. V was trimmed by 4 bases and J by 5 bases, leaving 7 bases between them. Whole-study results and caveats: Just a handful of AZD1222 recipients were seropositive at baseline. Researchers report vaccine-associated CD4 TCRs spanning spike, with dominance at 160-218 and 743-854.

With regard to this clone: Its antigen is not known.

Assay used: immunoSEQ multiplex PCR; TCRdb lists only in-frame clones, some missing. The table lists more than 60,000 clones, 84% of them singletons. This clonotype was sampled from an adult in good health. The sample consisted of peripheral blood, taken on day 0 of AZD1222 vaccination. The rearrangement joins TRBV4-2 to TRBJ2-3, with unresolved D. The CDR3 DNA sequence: TGTGCCAGCAGCCCCTATGGAGATACGCAGTATTTT. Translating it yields CASSPYGDTQYF.